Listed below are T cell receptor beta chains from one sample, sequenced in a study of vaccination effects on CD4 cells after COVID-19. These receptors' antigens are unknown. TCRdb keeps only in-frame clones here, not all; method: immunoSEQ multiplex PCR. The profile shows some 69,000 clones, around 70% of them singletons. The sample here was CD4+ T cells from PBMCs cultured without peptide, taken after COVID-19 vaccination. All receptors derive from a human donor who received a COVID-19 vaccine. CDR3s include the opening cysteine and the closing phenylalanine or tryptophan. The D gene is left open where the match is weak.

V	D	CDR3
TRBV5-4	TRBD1	CASSSRGQGGHNTIYF
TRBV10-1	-	CASSLSRGPGENSPLHF
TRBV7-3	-	CASSLNTGDTQYF
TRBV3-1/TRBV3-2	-	CASSQDARGETQYF
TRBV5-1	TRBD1	CASSPDGTAVDLFF
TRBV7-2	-	CASSLGLPDISPLHF
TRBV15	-	CATSRDQVDYGYTF
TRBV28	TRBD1	CASSSGQGAYGYTF
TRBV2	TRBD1	CASILDRGRDYGYTF
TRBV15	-	CATTGKGRNEQFF
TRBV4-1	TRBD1	CASSSRQGAIFGQETQYF
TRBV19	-	CASSLDSRNYGYTF
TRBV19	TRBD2	CASSILPGGVDTQYF
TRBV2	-	CASRDVLNNSPLHF
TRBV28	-	CASSPTDFFGSSYNEQFF
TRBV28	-	CASSFTGPQAYNEQFF
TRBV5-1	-	CASSFRGASYNEQFF